These 14 T cell receptor beta chains were all obtained from the same sample, sequenced in a study of tissue T cells after allogeneic stem cell transplantation. Using immunoSEQ multiplex PCR, the repertoire was profiled, and TCRdb retains in-frame clones only, with some absent. The sample lists nearly 2,500 clones, about three fifths occurring once. Material for sequencing was gut tissue. The receptor source for this set is a female BALB/c mouse in good health. For this mouse line, the MHC haplotype is H2-d.

This clone has only one observation. Gene names denote mouse genes. The DNA read from the CDR3 is TGTGCCAGCAGCCAAGACAGGGAAGTCTTC. Protein product: CASSQDREVF. The entire CDR3 is CASSQDREVFF. The chain is built from TRBV2 and TRBJ1-1; D unclear. The read terminates 1 residue before the CDR3 end, so the remaining end is supplied by the germline J gene. Trimming took 0 bases from V and 8 from J, leaving 4 bases between them. This CDR3 contains 11 residues. The V gene's germline CDR1 is LGHNA and CDR2 YSYQKL.

Turning to this clone: Genes and germline are mouse. The read ends 1 residue before the CDR3 terminus; that terminus is restored from the germline J gene. The gene calls are TRBV16 and TRBJ2-1; TRBD2 aligns across 8 bases. The CDR3 spans 15 residues. With 2 bases clipped from V and 1 base from J, the junction kept 1 base outside the gene matches. Germline V gene sequence: CDR1 SGHSA, CDR2 FRNQAP. The CDR3 sequence is CASSLPGGNYAEQFF. CDR3 DNA, as far as it was read: TGTGCAAGCAGCTTACCTGGGGGGAACTATGCTGAGCAGTTC. The full variable domain, its missing parts supplied by reference TRBV16 and TRBJ2-1, is NAGVIQTPRHKVTGKGQEATLWCEPISGHSAVFWYRQTIVQGLEFLTYFRNQAPIDDSGMPKERFSAQMPNQSHSTLKIQSTQPQDSAVYLCASSLPGGNYAEQFFGPGTRLTVL.

Notes on this clone: Genes here carry mouse names. The CDR3 extends 1 residue past the end of the read, so its final part is completed from the germline J gene. This chain connects TRBV1 to TRBJ1-6; 8 bases map to TRBD1. Being an ORF, TRBJ1-6 has a function that is uncertain. The CDR3 is 14 residues long. Germline-derived CDR1 and CDR2 are NSQYPW and LRSPGD (reference sequence). The ends lost 4 bases at V and 8 bases at J; junction bases unmatched: 4. This chain's CDR3 is CTCSGDRGDSPLYF. The covered CDR3 bases are TGCACCTGCAGTGGCGACAGGGGAGATTCGCCCCTCTAC.

As to this clone: Gene names are the mouse ones. The CDR3 region is CASGENWGENAEQFF. The sequenced CDR3 bases are TGTGCCAGCGGTGAGAACTGGGGGGAGAATGCTGAGCAGTTC. The chain has TRBV13-2 and TRBJ2-1, with TRBD2 matching over 9 bases. The read terminates 1 residue before the CDR3 end, so the remaining end is supplied by the germline J gene. J was trimmed by 5 bases and V by 2 bases; bases with no gene match: 5. Germline-derived CDR1 and CDR2 are NNHNN and SYGAGS (reference sequence). CDR3 length: 15 residues.

Notes on this clone: Gene names are the mouse ones. The observed sequence ends 1 residue before the CDR3 terminus, with the missing tail filled in from the germline J gene. The J gene is TRBJ2-5, the V gene TRBV13-2; D gene ambiguous. V lost 1 base and J lost 3, with 6 bases in between. Germline V gives CDR1 NNHNN, CDR2 SYGAGS (reference sequence). The CDR3 extends over 13 amino acids. The CDR3 sequence is CASGDYRQDTQYF. The CDR3 DNA, read in part, is TGTGCCAGCGGTGATTACAGACAAGACACCCAGTAC.

As concerns this clone: Germline and genes here are mouse. The CDR3 is cut off 1 residue early in the read; its end comes from the germline J gene. The chain recombines TRBV16 with TRBJ2-2, with 11 bases that match TRBD2. J was trimmed by 1 base and V by 3 bases; bases with no gene match: 4. Germline V lookup: CDR1 SGHSA, CDR2 FRNQAP. This CDR3 contains 17 residues. CDR3 DNA (partial): TGTGCAAGCAGCTTCCGGGACTGGGGGATAAACACCGGGCAGCTCTAC. Its protein is CASSFRDWGINTGQLY. The CDR3 in full is CASSFRDWGINTGQLYF.

Note on this clone: Genes and germline come from the mouse. The read gets to within 1 residue of the CDR3 end, and the germline J gene fills in the rest. The J gene is TRBJ1-1, the V gene TRBV13-3; no definite D call. V was pared by 5 bases and J by 3 bases, with 8 bases between. CDR3 length: 12 residues. Per germline, CDR1 NNHDY and CDR2 SYVADS. The DNA read from the CDR3 is TGTGCCAGCAGGGAAGAACACACAGAAGTCTTC. It translates to CASREEHTEVF. Given in full, the CDR3 is CASREEHTEVFF.

The count of this clone is one. Mouse gene names and germline throughout. The CDR3 reads CGAKNSAETLYF. Incomplete CDR3 DNA: TGTGGTGCTAAGAATAGTGCAGAAACGCTGTAT. The V and J genes are TRBV20 and TRBJ2-3; D remains unclear. The missing CDR3 end, 1 residue past where the read stops, is filled in from the germline J gene. The CDR3 totals 12 residues. CDR1 is GFQATS and CDR2 is STVNSAI in the germline V gene. Trimming removed 4 bases from V and 0 bases from J, with 5 bases in between.

About this clone itself: The germline and genes are mouse ones. The CDR3 is cut off 1 residue early in the read; its end comes from the germline J gene. The genes are TRBV5 and TRBJ2-4, with no clear D. Germline V gives CDR1 LGHNA, CDR2 YNLKQL (reference sequence). The CDR3 has 14 amino acids. Trimming left V 1 base short and J 2 bases short, with 7 bases between. The CDR3 DNA, read in part, is TGTGCCAGCAGCCAAGGGGCGAATCAAAACACCTTGTAC. It codes for CASSQGANQNTLY. The full CDR3 is CASSQGANQNTLYF.

This clone has a single count. Mouse gene names and germline throughout. The observed sequence ends 1 residue before the CDR3 terminus, with the missing tail filled in from the germline J gene. This chain uses TRBV13-2 with TRBJ2-5, with 12 bases matching TRBD2. V lost 2 bases, J lost 5 bases, and 0 bases stayed unmatched. Germline V CDR1 and CDR2: NNHNN, SYGAGS (reference sequence). The CDR3 contains 14 residues. CDR3 region: CASGEDWGGDTQYF. CDR3 bases read: TGTGCCAGCGGTGAGGACTGGGGGGGAGACACCCAGTAC.

As for this clone: The germline and genes are mouse ones. The read terminates 1 residue before the CDR3 end, so the remaining end is supplied by the germline J gene. V usage is TRBV13-2 and J usage is TRBJ2-5; a possible D gene is TRBD1 (5 bases). CDR1 is NNHNN, CDR2 SYGAGS, per germline (reference sequence). Trimming cost V 2 bases and J 3 bases, with 10 bases left between them. This CDR3 region has 14 residues. The CDR3 protein is CASGDQGGQDTQYF. The part of the CDR3 DNA that was read is TGTGCCAGCGGTGACCAGGGAGGGCAAGACACCCAGTAC.

This clone was picked up a small number of times. Gene names follow the mouse nomenclature. The read terminates 1 residue before the CDR3 end, so the remaining end is supplied by the germline J gene. The chain links TRBV5 to TRBJ2-1; D call uncertain. The CDR3 is 12 amino acids. In germline, CDR1 is LGHNA, CDR2 YNLKQL (reference sequence). V lost 2 bases, J lost 6 bases, and 5 bases lay in between. The part of the CDR3 DNA that was read is TGTGCCAGCAGCCAAAAGGGTGCTGAGCAGTTC. Protein product: CASSQKGAEQF. The complete CDR3 reads CASSQKGAEQFF.

To note about this clone: Gene names follow the mouse nomenclature. CDR3 bases read: TGTGCCAGCGGAGATACGGGGGGCGACTCCTATGAACAGTAC. Amino acid sequence: CASGDTGGDSYEQY. The entire CDR3 is CASGDTGGDSYEQYF. The chain carries TRBV13-2 and TRBJ2-7; the D gene is possibly TRBD2 (7 bases). Coverage ceases 1 residue before the CDR3 finishes, and the germline J gene fills in the end. The CDR3 is 15 residues long. Germline-derived CDR1 and CDR2 are NNHNN and SYGAGS (reference sequence). Trimming took 5 bases from V and 0 from J, leaving 15 bases between them.

The sample holds a few counts of this clone. Mouse names are used for the genes. The CDR3 end falls 1 residue outside the read, so it is completed with the germline J gene. The rearrangement links TRBV13-1 to TRBJ2-1; no clear D gene. Trimming removed 0 bases from V and 1 base from J, with 11 bases in between. The CDR3 is made up of 16 amino acids. Germline CDR1 is NSHNY and CDR2 is SYGAGN. The CDR3 here is CASSDARARNYAEQFF. The DNA read from the CDR3 is TGTGCCAGCAGTGATGCGAGGGCCAGGAACTATGCTGAGCAGTTC.